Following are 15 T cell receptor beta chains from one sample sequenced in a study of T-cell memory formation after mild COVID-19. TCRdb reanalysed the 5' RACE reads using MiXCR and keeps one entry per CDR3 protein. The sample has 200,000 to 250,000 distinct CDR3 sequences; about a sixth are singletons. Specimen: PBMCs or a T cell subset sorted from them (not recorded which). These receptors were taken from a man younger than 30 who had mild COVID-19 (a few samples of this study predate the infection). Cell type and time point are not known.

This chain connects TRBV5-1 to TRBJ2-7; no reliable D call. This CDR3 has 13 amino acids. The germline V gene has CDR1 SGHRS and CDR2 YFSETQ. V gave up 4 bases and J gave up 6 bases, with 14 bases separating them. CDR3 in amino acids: CASSPTQGPEQYV. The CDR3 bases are TGCGCCAGCAGCCCAACCCAAGGGCCCGAGCAGTACGTC.

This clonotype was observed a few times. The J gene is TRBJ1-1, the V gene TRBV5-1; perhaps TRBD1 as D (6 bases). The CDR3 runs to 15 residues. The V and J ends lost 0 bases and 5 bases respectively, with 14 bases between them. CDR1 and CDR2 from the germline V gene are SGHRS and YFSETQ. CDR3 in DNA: TGCGCCAGCAGCTTGGAATTCCGGAGGGGGACTGAAGCTTTCTTT. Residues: CASSLEFRRGTEAFF.

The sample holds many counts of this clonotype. CDR3 protein: CSVPRSTDQETQYF. The CDR3 nucleotides read TGCAGCGTCCCAAGGTCGACAGATCAAGAGACCCAGTACTTC. The chain uses TRBV29-1 and TRBJ2-5, with D maybe TRBD1 (5 bases). Germline V CDR1 and CDR2: SQVTM, ANQGSEA. This CDR3 region has 14 residues. V gave up 6 bases and J gave up 2 bases, with 16 bases separating them.

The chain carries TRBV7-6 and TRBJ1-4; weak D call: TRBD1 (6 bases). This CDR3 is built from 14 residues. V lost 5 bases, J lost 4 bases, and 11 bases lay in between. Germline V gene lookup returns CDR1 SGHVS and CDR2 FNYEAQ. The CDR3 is CASSKGGNNEKLFF. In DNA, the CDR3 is TGTGCCAGCAGCAAGGGGGGTAATAATGAAAAACTGTTTTTT.

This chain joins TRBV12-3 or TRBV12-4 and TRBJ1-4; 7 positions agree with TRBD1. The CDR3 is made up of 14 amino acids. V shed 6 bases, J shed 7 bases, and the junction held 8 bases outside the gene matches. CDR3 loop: CASSSDRRGEKLFF. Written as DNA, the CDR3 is TGTGCCAGCAGCTCGGACAGGAGGGGTGAAAAACTGTTTTTT.

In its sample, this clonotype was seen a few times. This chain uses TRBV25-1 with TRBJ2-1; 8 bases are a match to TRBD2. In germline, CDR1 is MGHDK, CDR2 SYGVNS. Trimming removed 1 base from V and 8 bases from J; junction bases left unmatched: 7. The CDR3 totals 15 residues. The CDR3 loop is CASSESGLGRYEQFF. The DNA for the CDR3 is TGTGCCAGCAGTGAATCGGGACTAGGGCGCTATGAGCAGTTCTTC.

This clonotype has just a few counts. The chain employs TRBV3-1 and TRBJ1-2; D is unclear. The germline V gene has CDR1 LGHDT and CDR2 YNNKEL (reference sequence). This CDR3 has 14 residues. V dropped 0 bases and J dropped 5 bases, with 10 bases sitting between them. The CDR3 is CASSQDSSWYGYTF. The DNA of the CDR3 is TGTGCCAGCAGCCAAGATAGCAGTTGGTATGGCTACACCTTC.

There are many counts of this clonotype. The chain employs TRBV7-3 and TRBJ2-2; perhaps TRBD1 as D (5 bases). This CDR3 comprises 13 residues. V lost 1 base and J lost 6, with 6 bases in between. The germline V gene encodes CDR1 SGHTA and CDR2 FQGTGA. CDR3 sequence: CASSLKGPGELFF. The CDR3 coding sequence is TGTGCCAGCAGCTTAAAGGGGCCCGGGGAGCTGTTTTTT.

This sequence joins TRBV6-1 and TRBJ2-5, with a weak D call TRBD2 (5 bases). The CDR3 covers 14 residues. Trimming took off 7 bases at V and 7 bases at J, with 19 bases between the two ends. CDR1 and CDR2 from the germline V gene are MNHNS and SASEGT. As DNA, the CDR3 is TGTGCCAGCACCACCTGGCGGGCGTTGGGGACCCAGTACTTC. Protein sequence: CASTTWRALGTQYF.

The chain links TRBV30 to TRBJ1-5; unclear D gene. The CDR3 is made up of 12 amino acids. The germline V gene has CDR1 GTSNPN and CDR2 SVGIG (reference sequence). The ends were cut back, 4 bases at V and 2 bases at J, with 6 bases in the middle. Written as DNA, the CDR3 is TGTGCCTGGACCACGGGCAATCAGCCCCAGCATTTT. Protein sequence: CAWTTGNQPQHF.

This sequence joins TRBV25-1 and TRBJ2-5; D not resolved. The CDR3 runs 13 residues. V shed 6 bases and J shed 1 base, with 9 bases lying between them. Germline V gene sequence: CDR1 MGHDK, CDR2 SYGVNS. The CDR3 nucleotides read TGTGCCAGCAGGGTGACATCCCAAGAGACCCAGTACTTC. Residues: CASRVTSQETQYF.

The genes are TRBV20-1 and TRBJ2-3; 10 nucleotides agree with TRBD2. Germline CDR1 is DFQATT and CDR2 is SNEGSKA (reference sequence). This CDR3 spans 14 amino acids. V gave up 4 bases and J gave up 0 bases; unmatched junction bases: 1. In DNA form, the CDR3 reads TGCAGTGCTACAGCGGGGGGGAGCACAGATACGCAGTATTTT. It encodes CSATAGGSTDTQYF.

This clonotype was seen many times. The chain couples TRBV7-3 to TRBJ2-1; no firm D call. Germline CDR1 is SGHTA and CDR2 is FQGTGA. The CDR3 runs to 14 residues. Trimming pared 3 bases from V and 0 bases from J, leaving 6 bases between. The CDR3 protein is CASSFDSSYNEQFF. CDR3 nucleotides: TGTGCCAGCAGCTTCGATAGCTCCTACAATGAGCAGTTCTTC. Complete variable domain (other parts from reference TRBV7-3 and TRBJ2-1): GAGVSQTPSNKVTEKGKYVELRCDPISGHTALYWYRQSLGQGPEFLIYFQGTGAADDSGLPNDRFFAVRPEGSVSTLKIQRTERGDSAVYLCASSFDSSYNEQFFGPGTRLTVL.

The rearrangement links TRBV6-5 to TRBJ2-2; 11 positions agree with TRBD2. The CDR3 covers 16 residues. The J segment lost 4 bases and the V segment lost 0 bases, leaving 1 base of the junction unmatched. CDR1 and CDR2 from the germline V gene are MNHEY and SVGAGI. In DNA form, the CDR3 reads TGTGCCAGCAGTTACTCTACTAGCGGGGGCACCGGGGAGCTGTTTTTT. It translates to CASSYSTSGGTGELFF.

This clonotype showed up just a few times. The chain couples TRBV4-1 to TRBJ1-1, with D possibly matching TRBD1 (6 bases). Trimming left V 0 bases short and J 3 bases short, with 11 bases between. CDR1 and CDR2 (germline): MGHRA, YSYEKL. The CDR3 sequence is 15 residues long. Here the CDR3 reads CASSQEPGAYTEAFF. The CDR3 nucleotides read TGCGCCAGCAGCCAAGAACCGGGGGCCTACACTGAAGCTTTCTTT.